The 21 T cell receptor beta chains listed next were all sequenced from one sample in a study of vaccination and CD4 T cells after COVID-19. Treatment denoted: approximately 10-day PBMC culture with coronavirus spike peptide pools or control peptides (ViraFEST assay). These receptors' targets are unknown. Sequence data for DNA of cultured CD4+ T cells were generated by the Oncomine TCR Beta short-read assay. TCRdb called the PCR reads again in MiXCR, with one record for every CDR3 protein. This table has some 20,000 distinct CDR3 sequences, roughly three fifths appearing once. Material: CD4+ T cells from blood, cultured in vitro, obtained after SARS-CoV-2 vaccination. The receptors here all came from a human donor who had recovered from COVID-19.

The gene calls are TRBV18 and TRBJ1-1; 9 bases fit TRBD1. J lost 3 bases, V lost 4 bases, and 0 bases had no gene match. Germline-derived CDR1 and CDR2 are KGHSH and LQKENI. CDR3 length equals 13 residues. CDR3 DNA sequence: TGTGCCAGCTCACGACAGGGGGACACTGAAGCTTTCTTT. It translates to CASSRQGDTEAFF. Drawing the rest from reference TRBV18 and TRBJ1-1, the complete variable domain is NAGVMQNPRHLVRRRGQEARLRCSPMKGHSHVYWYRQLPEEGLKFMVYLQKENIIDESGMPKERFSAEFPKEGPSILRIQQVVRGDSAAYFCASSRQGDTEAFFGQGTRLTVV.

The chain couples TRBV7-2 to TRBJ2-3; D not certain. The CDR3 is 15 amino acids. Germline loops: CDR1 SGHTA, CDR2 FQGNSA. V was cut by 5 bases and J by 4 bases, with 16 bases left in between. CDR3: CASSPMVPGSDTQYF. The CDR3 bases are TGTGCCAGCAGCCCGATGGTACCCGGATCAGATACGCAGTATTTT.

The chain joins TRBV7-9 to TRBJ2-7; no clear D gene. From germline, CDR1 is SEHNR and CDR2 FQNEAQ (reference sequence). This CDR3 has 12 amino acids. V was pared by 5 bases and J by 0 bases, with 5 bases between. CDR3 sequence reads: CASSPGSYEQYF. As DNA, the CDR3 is TGTGCCAGCAGCCCCGGCTCCTACGAGCAGTACTTC.

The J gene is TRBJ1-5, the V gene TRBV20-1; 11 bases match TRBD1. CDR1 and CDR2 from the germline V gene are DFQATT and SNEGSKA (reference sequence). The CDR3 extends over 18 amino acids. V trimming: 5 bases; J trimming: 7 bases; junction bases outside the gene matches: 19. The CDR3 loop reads CSASRSGNRDRGKQPQHF. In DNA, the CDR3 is TGCAGTGCTTCACGTTCTGGGAACCGGGACAGGGGGAAACAGCCCCAGCATTTT.

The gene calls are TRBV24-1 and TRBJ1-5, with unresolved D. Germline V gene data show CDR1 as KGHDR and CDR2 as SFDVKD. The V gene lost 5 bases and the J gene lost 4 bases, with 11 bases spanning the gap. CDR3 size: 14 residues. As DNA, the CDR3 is TGTGCCACCAGTGTCAGGAGTCAGAATCAGCCCCAGCATTTT. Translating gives CATSVRSQNQPQHF.

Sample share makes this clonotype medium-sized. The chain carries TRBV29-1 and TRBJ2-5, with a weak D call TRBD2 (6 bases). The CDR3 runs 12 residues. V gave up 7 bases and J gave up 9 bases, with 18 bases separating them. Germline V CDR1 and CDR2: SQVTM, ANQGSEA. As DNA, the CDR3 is TGCAGCGCCAGCCGGGGGTCGGAAGCCCAGTACTTC. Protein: CSASRGSEAQYF.

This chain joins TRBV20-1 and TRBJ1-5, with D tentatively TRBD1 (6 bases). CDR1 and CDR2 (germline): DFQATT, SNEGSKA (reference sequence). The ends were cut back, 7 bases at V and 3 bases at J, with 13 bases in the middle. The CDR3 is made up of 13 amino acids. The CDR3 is CSVIQGSNQPQHF. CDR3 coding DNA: TGCAGTGTTATACAGGGATCCAATCAGCCCCAGCATTTT.

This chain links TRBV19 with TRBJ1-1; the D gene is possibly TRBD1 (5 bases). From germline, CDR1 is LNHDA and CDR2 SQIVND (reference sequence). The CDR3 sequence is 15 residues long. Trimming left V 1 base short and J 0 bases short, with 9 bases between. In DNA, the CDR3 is TGTGCCAGTAGTATAGGGGGCACGGTGAACACTGAAGCTTTCTTT. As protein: CASSIGGTVNTEAFF.

DNA for the CDR3: TGCGCCAGCAGCTTGGGACCGGATAATTCACCCCTCCACTTT. Protein sequence: CASSLGPDNSPLHF. The V gene is TRBV5-1, the J gene TRBJ1-6; D is unresolved. The germline gives CDR1 SGHRS, CDR2 YFSETQ. The CDR3 loop spans 14 amino acids. V was trimmed by 0 bases and J by 5 bases, leaving 6 bases between them. The entire variable domain, with the rest obtained from reference TRBV5-1 and TRBJ1-6, is as follows: KAGVTQTPRYLIKTRGQQVTLSCSPISGHRSVSWYQQTPGQGLQFLFEYFSETQRNKGNFPGRFSGRQFSNSRSEMNVSTLELGDSALYLCASSLGPDNSPLHFGNGTRLTVT.

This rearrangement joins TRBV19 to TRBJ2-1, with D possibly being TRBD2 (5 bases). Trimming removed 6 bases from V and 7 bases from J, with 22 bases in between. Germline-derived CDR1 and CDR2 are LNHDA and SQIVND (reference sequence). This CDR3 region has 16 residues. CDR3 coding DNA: TGTGCCAGTAGCCGGAGGCCTGCCCAAACACGAAATGAGCAGTTCTTC. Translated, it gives CASSRRPAQTRNEQFF.

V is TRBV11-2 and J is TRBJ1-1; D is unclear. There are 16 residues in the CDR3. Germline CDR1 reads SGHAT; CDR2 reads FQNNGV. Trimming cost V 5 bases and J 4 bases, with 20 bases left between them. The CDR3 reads CASSPEVEISGTEAFF. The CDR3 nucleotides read TGTGCCAGCAGCCCCGAGGTGGAGATCTCGGGCACTGAAGCTTTCTTT.

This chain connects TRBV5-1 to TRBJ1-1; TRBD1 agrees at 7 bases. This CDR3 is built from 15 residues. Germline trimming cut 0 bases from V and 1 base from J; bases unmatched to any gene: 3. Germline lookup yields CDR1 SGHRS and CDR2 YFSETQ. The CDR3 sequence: CASSLAQGGNTEAFF. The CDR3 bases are TGCGCCAGCAGCTTGGCGCAGGGGGGGAACACTGAAGCTTTCTTT.

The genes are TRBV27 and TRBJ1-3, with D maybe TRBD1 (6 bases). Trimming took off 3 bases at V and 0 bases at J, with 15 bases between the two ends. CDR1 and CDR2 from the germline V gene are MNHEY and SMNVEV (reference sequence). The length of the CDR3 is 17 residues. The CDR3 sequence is CASSLTARGNSGNTIYF. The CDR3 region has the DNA TGTGCCAGCAGTTTGACGGCCAGGGGCAACTCTGGAAACACCATATATTTT.

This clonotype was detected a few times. CDR3 bases: TGTGCCAGCGGGCTACAGAATTATAATTCACCCCTCCACTTT. Its protein product is CASGLQNYNSPLHF. The chain has TRBV7-9 and TRBJ1-6; D call uncertain. Germline V gene sequence: CDR1 SEHNR, CDR2 FQNEAQ (reference sequence). The ends were cut back, 8 bases at V and 4 bases at J, with 12 bases in the middle. This CDR3 has 14 residues.

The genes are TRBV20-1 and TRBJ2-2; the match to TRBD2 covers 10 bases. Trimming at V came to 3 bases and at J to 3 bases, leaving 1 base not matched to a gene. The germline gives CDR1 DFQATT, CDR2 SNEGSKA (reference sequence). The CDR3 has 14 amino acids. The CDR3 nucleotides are TGCAGTGCTAGGACTAGCGGGTACACCGGGGAGCTGTTTTTT. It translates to CSARTSGYTGELFF.

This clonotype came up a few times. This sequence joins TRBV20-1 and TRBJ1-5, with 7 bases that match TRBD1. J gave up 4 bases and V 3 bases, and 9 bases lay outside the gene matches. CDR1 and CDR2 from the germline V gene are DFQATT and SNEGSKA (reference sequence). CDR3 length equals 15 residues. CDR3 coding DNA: TGCAGTGCTAGGCGGAGGGGGCCCACAAATCAGCCCCAGCATTTT. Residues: CSARRRGPTNQPQHF.

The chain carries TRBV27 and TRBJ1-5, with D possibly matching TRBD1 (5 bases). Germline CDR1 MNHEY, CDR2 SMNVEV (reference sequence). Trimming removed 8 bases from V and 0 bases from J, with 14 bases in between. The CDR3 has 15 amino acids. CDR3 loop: CASGRTPDSNQPQHF. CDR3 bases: TGTGCCAGCGGGCGGACACCGGATAGCAATCAGCCCCAGCATTTT.

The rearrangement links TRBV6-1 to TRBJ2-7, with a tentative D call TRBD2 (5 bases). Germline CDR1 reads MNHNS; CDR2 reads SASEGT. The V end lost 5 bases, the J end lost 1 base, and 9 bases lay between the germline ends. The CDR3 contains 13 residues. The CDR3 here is CASSRGNSYEQYF. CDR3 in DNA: TGTGCCAGCAGTCGGGGAAATTCCTACGAGCAGTACTTC.

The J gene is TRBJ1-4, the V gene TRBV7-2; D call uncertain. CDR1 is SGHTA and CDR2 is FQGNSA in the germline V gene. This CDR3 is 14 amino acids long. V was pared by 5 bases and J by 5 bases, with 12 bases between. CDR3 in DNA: TGTGCCAGCAGCACCCGGGCCAAAAATGAAAAACTGTTTTTT. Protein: CASSTRAKNEKLFF. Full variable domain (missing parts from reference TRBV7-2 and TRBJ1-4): GAGVSQSPSNKVTEKGKDVELRCDPISGHTALYWYRQSLGQGLEFLIYFQGNSAPDKSGLPSDRFSAERTGGSVSTLTIQRTQQEDSAVYLCASSTRAKNEKLFFGSGTQLSVL.

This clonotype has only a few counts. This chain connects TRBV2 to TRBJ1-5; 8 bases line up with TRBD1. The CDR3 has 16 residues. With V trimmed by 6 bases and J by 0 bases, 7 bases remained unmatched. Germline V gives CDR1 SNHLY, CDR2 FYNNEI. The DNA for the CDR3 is TGTGCCAGCAGCCTCCAGGGGGCTCGTAGCAATCAGCCCCAGCATTTT. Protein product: CASSLQGARSNQPQHF.

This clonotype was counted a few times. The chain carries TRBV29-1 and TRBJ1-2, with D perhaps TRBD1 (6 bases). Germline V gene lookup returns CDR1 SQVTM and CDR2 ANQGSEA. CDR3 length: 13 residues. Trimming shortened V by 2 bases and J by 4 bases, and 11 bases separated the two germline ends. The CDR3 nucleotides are TGCAGCGTTGAACAGGGGATCCCCTATGGCTACACCTTC. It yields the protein CSVEQGIPYGYTF.